These T cell receptor beta chains were read from a single sample in a study of blood T cell repertoires in COVID-19. Here immunoSEQ multiplex PCR was the method, and the copy in TCRdb shows in-frame clones only, minus some. The sample carries 150,000 to 200,000 clones, 85% to 90% recorded once. The sample comprised peripheral blood. The receptors derive from a man aged 50 to 60 who had recovered from COVID-19. CDR3s include the opening cysteine and the closing phenylalanine or tryptophan. The D gene is left open where the match is weak. Only part of the rows carry a size: once, few, many, or a class if the clone is expanded.

abundance: .
d_gene: TRBD1
v_gene: TRBV6-5
j_gene: TRBJ2-3
CDR3nt: TGTGCCAGCAGTTACTCGATAGGGGGCCCAGATACGCAGTATTTT
CDR3aa: CASSYSIGGPDTQYF

abundance: .
d_gene: .
v_gene: TRBV28
j_gene: TRBJ1-4
CDR3nt: TGTGCCAGCAGTCCCAGGCGGGGGGGCGAAAAACTGTTTTTT
CDR3aa: CASSPRRGGEKLFF

abundance: .
d_gene: .
v_gene: TRBV5-6
j_gene: TRBJ2-7
CDR3nt: TGTGCCAGCAGCTTGGCAGGGGAACCCTACGAGCAGTACTTC
CDR3aa: CASSLAGEPYEQYF

abundance: .
d_gene: TRBD2
v_gene: TRBV10-3
j_gene: TRBJ2-5
CDR3nt: TGTGCCATCAGTCGGGGGGGGGCAGGAGAGACCCAGTACTTC
CDR3aa: CAISRGGAGETQYF

abundance: .
d_gene: TRBD2
v_gene: TRBV19
j_gene: TRBJ2-6
CDR3nt: TGTGCCAGTAGTACTCGAGCGGGAAAGGCTGGGGCCAACGTCCTGACTTTC
CDR3aa: CASSTRAGKAGANVLTF

abundance: once
d_gene: TRBD1
v_gene: TRBV5-6
j_gene: TRBJ1-5
CDR3nt: TGTGCCAGCAGCGTAGGACAGGGGGCGAAACAGCCCCAGCATTTT
CDR3aa: CASSVGQGAKQPQHF

abundance: .
d_gene: .
v_gene: TRBV4-1
j_gene: TRBJ2-3
CDR3nt: TGCGCCAGCAGCCAAGGGCAGGGAATAGGCACAGATACGCAGTATTTT
CDR3aa: CASSQGQGIGTDTQYF

abundance: .
d_gene: .
v_gene: TRBV4-3
j_gene: TRBJ1-2
CDR3nt: TGCGCCAGCAGCCAAGTCCCCGGTCAGGGGTATGGCTACACCTTC
CDR3aa: CASSQVPGQGYGYTF

abundance: .
d_gene: .
v_gene: TRBV7-9
j_gene: TRBJ2-1
CDR3nt: TGTGCCAGCATCGACTCCGAGGGAGTAGTGTTCAATGAGCAGTTCTTC
CDR3aa: CASIDSEGVVFNEQFF

abundance: .
d_gene: TRBD1
v_gene: TRBV18
j_gene: TRBJ2-5
CDR3nt: TGTGCCAGCTCCCACGATGGGACAGAACAAGAGACCCAGTACTTC
CDR3aa: CASSHDGTEQETQYF

abundance: .
d_gene: .
v_gene: TRBV9
j_gene: TRBJ1-6
CDR3nt: TGTGCCAGCAGCCCAGATGTGGTAACGTCCTATAATTCACCCCTCCACTTT
CDR3aa: CASSPDVVTSYNSPLHF

abundance: .
d_gene: .
v_gene: TRBV6-4
j_gene: TRBJ2-1
CDR3nt: TGTGCCAGCAGCGCTGTACCGGGAACCTACAATGAGCAGTTCTTC
CDR3aa: CASSAVPGTYNEQFF

abundance: .
d_gene: TRBD2
v_gene: TRBV10-2
j_gene: TRBJ2-7
CDR3nt: TGCGCCAGCCTTGACCCGGGACTAGCGTCTTACGAGCAGTACTTC
CDR3aa: CASLDPGLASYEQYF

abundance: .
d_gene: TRBD2
v_gene: TRBV2
j_gene: TRBJ2-7
CDR3nt: TGTGCCAGCAGTGAAGAGCGGGGGGCCTACGAGCAGTACTTC
CDR3aa: CASSEERGAYEQYF

abundance: once
d_gene: .
v_gene: TRBV2
j_gene: TRBJ1-6
CDR3nt: TGTGCCAGCGGCCGGGACATGGGGAATAATTCACCCCTCCACTTT
CDR3aa: CASGRDMGNNSPLHF

abundance: .
d_gene: .
v_gene: TRBV4-2
j_gene: TRBJ1-2
CDR3nt: TGTGCCAGCAGCCAAGAGCAGGGTACCAACTATGGCTACACCTTC
CDR3aa: CASSQEQGTNYGYTF

abundance: .
d_gene: .
v_gene: TRBV4-3
j_gene: TRBJ2-3
CDR3nt: TGCGCCAGCAGCCAAGCCGGGAGAGGGGATACGCAGTATTTT
CDR3aa: CASSQAGRGDTQYF

abundance: .
d_gene: .
v_gene: TRBV5-5
j_gene: TRBJ2-7
CDR3nt: TGTGCCAGCAGTTCGGACGCGGTCCGAGCGGTCGTGCAGTACTTC
CDR3aa: CASSSDAVRAVVQYF

abundance: .
d_gene: TRBD1
v_gene: TRBV18
j_gene: TRBJ2-7
CDR3nt: TGTGCCAGCTCACCGGGACAGGGACGCTACGAGCAGTACTTC
CDR3aa: CASSPGQGRYEQYF

abundance: .
d_gene: .
v_gene: TRBV2
j_gene: TRBJ2-1
CDR3nt: TGTGCCAGCCGGGGGGCTAGGAATGAGCAGTTCTTC
CDR3aa: CASRGARNEQFF

abundance: .
d_gene: TRBD1
v_gene: TRBV19
j_gene: TRBJ2-2
CDR3nt: TGTGCCAGTAGGGACAGGGGGGGGATCAACACCGGGGAGCTGTTTTTT
CDR3aa: CASRDRGGINTGELFF

abundance: once
d_gene: TRBD2
v_gene: TRBV5-4
j_gene: TRBJ2-5
CDR3nt: TGTGCCAGCAGCTTCGCGTCCGGGGGAGGGAGCGAGACCCAGTACTTC
CDR3aa: CASSFASGGGSETQYF

abundance: .
d_gene: TRBD2
v_gene: TRBV12-3/TRBV12-4
j_gene: TRBJ2-7
CDR3nt: TGTGCCAGCAGTTTAAGGACTAGCGGAGAGCAGTACTTC
CDR3aa: CASSLRTSGEQYF

abundance: .
d_gene: .
v_gene: TRBV28
j_gene: TRBJ2-1
CDR3nt: TGTGCCAGCAGTTCCGGACTCAATGAGCAGTTCTTC
CDR3aa: CASSSGLNEQFF

abundance: .
d_gene: TRBD1
v_gene: TRBV20-1
j_gene: TRBJ1-6
CDR3nt: TGCAGTGCTAGTAGCGGACAGGGAAGGAATTCACCCCTCCACTTT
CDR3aa: CSASSGQGRNSPLHF

abundance: .
d_gene: TRBD2
v_gene: TRBV29-1
j_gene: TRBJ2-5
CDR3nt: TGCAGCGTTTCAGGGTTGGGGGGCCGGGAGGGAGAGACCCAGTACTTC
CDR3aa: CSVSGLGGREGETQYF

abundance: .
d_gene: TRBD2
v_gene: TRBV5-1
j_gene: TRBJ2-2
CDR3nt: TGCGCCAGCAGCGTGGGACTGGGGACTAGCGGGCCCACCGGGGAGCTGTTTTTT
CDR3aa: CASSVGLGTSGPTGELFF

abundance: .
d_gene: .
v_gene: TRBV12-3/TRBV12-4
j_gene: TRBJ2-7
CDR3nt: TGTGCCAGCAGTTTCGATCAGGGTAAGCAGTACTTC
CDR3aa: CASSFDQGKQYF

abundance: .
d_gene: .
v_gene: TRBV5-3
j_gene: TRBJ1-2
CDR3nt: TGTGCCAGAACGAGCCTTAACTATGGCTACACCTTC
CDR3aa: CARTSLNYGYTF

abundance: .
d_gene: .
v_gene: TRBV11-3
j_gene: TRBJ2-5
CDR3nt: TGTGCCAGCAGCTTACTCGGACTACGCTGTGTAGAGACCCAGTACTTC
CDR3aa: CASSLLGLRCVETQYF

abundance: .
d_gene: .
v_gene: TRBV28
j_gene: TRBJ1-2
CDR3nt: TGTGCCAGCACCAATTTACAGGGTTCTCACACCTTC
CDR3aa: CASTNLQGSHTF

abundance: .
d_gene: .
v_gene: TRBV27
j_gene: TRBJ1-6
CDR3nt: TGTGCCAGCAGTTCCACAGGTCTCTCTAATTCACCCCTCCACTTT
CDR3aa: CASSSTGLSNSPLHF

abundance: once
d_gene: TRBD2
v_gene: TRBV7-7
j_gene: TRBJ2-1
CDR3nt: TGTGCCAGCAGCTTGAGCCTAGCGGGGGGGCCGTCCTACAATGAGCAGTTCTTC
CDR3aa: CASSLSLAGGPSYNEQFF

abundance: .
d_gene: .
v_gene: TRBV6-4
j_gene: TRBJ2-3
CDR3nt: TGTGCCAGCAGTGCCCCCGGGTTATCAGATACGCAGTATTTT
CDR3aa: CASSAPGLSDTQYF

abundance: .
d_gene: .
v_gene: TRBV7-2
j_gene: TRBJ2-3
CDR3nt: TGTGCCAGCAGCTTAGGTGGACACGGGAGCACAGATACGCAGTATTTT
CDR3aa: CASSLGGHGSTDTQYF

abundance: .
d_gene: TRBD1
v_gene: TRBV11-2
j_gene: TRBJ2-4
CDR3nt: TGTGCCAGCAGCCGAGACAGGGCAAAAGCCAAAAACATTCAGTACTTC
CDR3aa: CASSRDRAKAKNIQYF

abundance: .
d_gene: TRBD1
v_gene: TRBV28
j_gene: TRBJ1-4
CDR3nt: TGTGCCAGCAGGGCCGGGACAGGCAATTATGAAAAACTGTTTTTT
CDR3aa: CASRAGTGNYEKLFF